This T cell receptor beta chain stems from a study of blood T cells in healthy people across ages. CDR1 WNHNN and CDR2 SYGVQD come from the germline V gene (reference sequence). This CDR3 spans 16 amino acids. Trimming stripped 2 bases from V and 9 bases from J, with 21 bases between. PBMCs, at least 6 million per sample, were isolated. Each sample provided at least 5 micrograms of extracted total RNA. Through a sample-barcoded 5' primer and a J-beta primer mix, a second PCR was run for roughly 7 to 12 cycles. Each CDR3 protein is one row after TCRdb ran MiXCR on the 5' RACE reads. The sample yields roughly 900,000 distinct CDR3 sequences, 25% to 30% seen once.

Input material: blood. This chain links TRBV10-1 with TRBJ2-3; the D gene is possibly TRBD2 (8 bases). This clonotype was obtained from a woman aged 80 or older in good health. This CDR3 is CASSEETSVIRGTQYF. In DNA form, the CDR3 reads TGCGCCAGCAGTGAGGAGACTAGCGTTATCAGGGGGACGCAGTATTTT.